The rows below give T cell receptor beta chains drawn from one sample of a study of T cell repertoires in cytomegalovirus infection. For these TCRs, the target antigens are not known. TCRdb re-analysed the reads in MiXCR, keeping a single row per CDR3 protein. The sample has 700,000 to 900,000 distinct CDR3 sequences, 25% to 30% seen once. The sample here was cultured CD8+ T cells from PBMCs, taken from culture after CMV antigen stimulation. The source of these receptors is a human donor in good health (CMV status not recorded). Some clones in this sample may be carry-over from other donors' samples. Each CDR3 is given with its conserved first and last residue.

TRBJ1-1 | TRBV6-6 | CASSSRRGYEGTEAFF
TRBJ1-2 | TRBV4-3 | CASSQVIQGSGYTF
TRBJ2-5 | TRBV5-4 | CASSTGLAGLETQYF
TRBJ2-7 | TRBV7-9 | CASSPQGHQYEQYF
TRBJ2-3 | TRBV10-3 | CAIRDPSGVLDTQYF
TRBJ2-1 | TRBV9 | CASSVGGSVGNEQFF
TRBJ1-2 | TRBV13 | CASSFGPVADYTF
TRBJ2-5 | TRBV2 | CASSSTLIGTRGETQYF
TRBJ2-7 | TRBV14 | CASSHPSGSHEQYF
TRBJ2-3 | TRBV4-1 | CASSLPLRVGTDTQYF
TRBJ2-6 | TRBV19 | CASSITGDPSGANVLTF
TRBJ2-5 | TRBV6-1 | CASSSSTSGAPYQETQYF
TRBJ2-1 | TRBV7-2 | CASSYTSWVYNEQFF
TRBJ1-3 | TRBV12-3/TRBV12-4 | CASNLGSFGGNTIYF
TRBJ1-2 | TRBV9 | CASSGEGFSYGYIF
TRBJ2-7 | TRBV10-3 | CAISDRASGGNSYEQYF
TRBJ2-3 | TRBV7-6 | CASSPPVSGGAGTQYF
TRBJ1-4 | TRBV6-6 | CASSYSPGAATNEKLFF
TRBJ2-4 | TRBV19 | CASSAGGTSGGFLAKNIQYF
TRBJ2-2 | TRBV6-5 | CASGPLPGELFF
TRBJ2-1 | TRBV20-1 | CSASFSWDSYNEQFF
TRBJ1-2 | TRBV29-1 | CSVDLGANYGYTF
TRBJ2-1 | TRBV10-1 | CASSGTSNEQFF
TRBJ1-2 | TRBV29-1 | CSALEEGPNGYTF
TRBJ2-5 | TRBV7-8 | CASSLRAGGQGWQETQYF
TRBJ1-5 | TRBV7-8 | CASSPSIWGNQPQHF
TRBJ1-1 | TRBV15 | CATSRADRGDTEAFF
TRBJ2-1 | TRBV6-5 | CASSYSSTGSYNEQFF